This entry is about one TCR beta chain. The data originate from a study of OX40 agonist ivuxolimab in advanced cancers. Looking at the study overall: Prior anti-PD-1, anti-PD-L1 or anti-CTLA-4 therapy was allowed; 40% had some.

Sequenced by immunoSEQ multiplex PCR; TCRdb stores in-frame clones only, minus some. The table has 70,000 to 80,000 clones, 80% to 85% seen once. Trimming shortened V by 0 bases and J by 0 bases, and 9 bases separated the two germline ends. CDR1 SGHNT and CDR2 YYREEE come from the germline V gene (reference sequence). This CDR3 is 15 amino acids long. The chain joins TRBV5-4 to TRBJ1-2; D is perhaps TRBD1 (6 bases). This TCR was recovered from an adult with an advanced solid tumor such as melanoma, head and neck, liver or kidney cancer. The specimen comprised CD4+ or CD8+ T cells sorted from blood, sampled in a trial of the OX40 agonist ivuxolimab. The CDR3 nucleotides are TGTGCCAGCAGCTTGGACAGGGCAACTAACTATGGCTACACCTTC. This gives the protein CASSLDRATNYGYTF. The full variable domain, completed using reference TRBV5-4 and TRBJ1-2, is ETGVTQSPTHLIKTRGQQVTLRCSSQSGHNTVSWYQQALGQGPQFIFQYYREEENGRGNFPPRFSGLQFPNYSSELNVNALELDDSALYLCASSLDRATNYGYTFGSGTRLTVV.